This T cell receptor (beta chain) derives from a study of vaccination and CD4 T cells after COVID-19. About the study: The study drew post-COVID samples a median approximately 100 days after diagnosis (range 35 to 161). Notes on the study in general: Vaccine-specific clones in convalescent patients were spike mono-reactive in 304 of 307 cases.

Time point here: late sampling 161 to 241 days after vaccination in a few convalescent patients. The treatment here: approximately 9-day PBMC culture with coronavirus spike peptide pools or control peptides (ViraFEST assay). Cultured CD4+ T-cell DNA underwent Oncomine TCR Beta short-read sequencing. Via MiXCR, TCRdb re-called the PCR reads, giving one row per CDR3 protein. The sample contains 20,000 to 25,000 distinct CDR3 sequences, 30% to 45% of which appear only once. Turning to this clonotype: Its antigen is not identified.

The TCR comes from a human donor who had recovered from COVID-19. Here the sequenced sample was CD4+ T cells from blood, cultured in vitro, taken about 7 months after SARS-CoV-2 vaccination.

CDR3 sequence (DNA): TGTGCCAGCAGTTACTCGGCGACTAGCGGGAGAGGCAATGAGCAGTTCTTC. This translates into CASSYSATSGRGNEQFF. The genes are TRBV6-5 and TRBJ2-1, with TRBD2 matching 12 bases. Germline CDR1 MNHEY, CDR2 SVGAGI. V lost 0 bases to trimming and J lost 6 bases; unmatched junction nucleotides: 6. The CDR3 covers 17 residues.